Listed here are 21 T cell receptor beta chains from one sample, sequenced in a study of blood T cell repertoires in COVID-19. Generated by immunoSEQ multiplex PCR, the TCRdb table keeps only in-frame clones and is missing some. This table has under 300,000 clones, over 65% appearing once. The sequenced sample consisted of peripheral blood. These receptors all stem from a woman of 80 years or more with acute or convalescent COVID-19.

This chain uses TRBV5-8 with TRBJ1-2, with 12 nucleotides matching TRBD1. Unmatched junction bases numbered 6, after V lost 0 bases and J lost 6 bases. The CDR3 runs 16 residues. CDR1 SGHTS and CDR2 YDEGEE come from the germline V gene. The CDR3 loop is CASSLAGTGGANGYTF. DNA for the CDR3: TGTGCCAGCAGCTTGGCCGGGACAGGGGGCGCGAATGGCTACACCTTC.

The chain recombines TRBV20-1 with TRBJ1-3; a possible D gene is TRBD1 (6 bases). The V and J ends lost 3 bases and 4 bases respectively, with 13 bases between them. Per the germline V gene, CDR1 is DFQATT and CDR2 is SNEGSKA (reference sequence). The CDR3 contains 14 residues. Here the CDR3 DNA reads TGCAGTGCTAGTATGGGGGCGAGAGGAAACACCATATATTTT. It is translated as CSASMGARGNTIYF.

The gene calls are TRBV19 and TRBJ1-2; no clear D. V was shortened by 6 bases and J by 5 bases, with 16 bases between the two germline ends. The CDR3 has 14 residues. CDR1 is LNHDA and CDR2 is SQIVND in the germline V gene (reference sequence). As DNA, the CDR3 is TGTGCCAGTAGGCCCCAGGTACAGATTTATGGCTACACCTTC. This sequence encodes CASRPQVQIYGYTF.

The J gene is TRBJ2-7, the V gene TRBV10-1; 8 positions agree with TRBD1. J was trimmed by 9 bases and V by 0 bases; bases with no gene match: 4. The CDR3 runs to 13 residues. Germline CDR1 reads WNHNN; CDR2 reads SYGVQD (reference sequence). CDR3 coding DNA: TGCGCCAGCAGTGAGTCGGGCAGGGGGCGGCAGTACTTC. Amino acid sequence: CASSESGRGRQYF.

The chain joins TRBV6-5 to TRBJ1-6; 10 nucleotides match TRBD1. Germline CDR1 is MNHEY and CDR2 is SVGAGI. After removal of 7 bases from V and 7 bases from J, the junction contained 7 bases not matched to a gene. The CDR3 runs 15 residues. The CDR3 reads CASTSGQGGNSPLHF. The CDR3 DNA reads TGTGCCAGCACTTCAGGACAGGGGGGGAATTCACCCCTCCACTTT.

The chain combines TRBV5-4 with TRBJ1-3; TRBD1 might be the D (5 bases). The germline V gene has CDR1 SGHNT and CDR2 YYREEE (reference sequence). Deletions cut 6 bases from V and 7 bases from J, with 8 bases between. The CDR3 totals 11 residues. The CDR3 nucleotides read TGTGCCAGCATCCGGGGGAACACCATATATTTT. Protein product: CASIRGNTIYF. The complete variable domain, with remaining parts taken from reference TRBV5-4 and TRBJ1-3, reads ETGVTQSPTHLIKTRGQQVTLRCSSQSGHNTVSWYQQALGQGPQFIFQYYREEENGRGNFPPRFSGLQFPNYSSELNVNALELDDSALYLCASIRGNTIYFGEGSWLTVV.

The V gene is TRBV2, the J gene TRBJ1-6; a weak D match, TRBD1 (6 bases). CDR3 length: 15 residues. From germline, CDR1 is SNHLY and CDR2 FYNNEI. The V gene lost 2 bases and the J gene lost 13 bases, with 18 bases spanning the gap. CDR3 in amino acids: CASSENLGGASPLHF. CDR3 in DNA: TGTGCCAGCAGTGAAAATCTTGGGGGGGCGTCGCCCCTCCACTTT. Full variable domain (rest looked up from reference TRBV2 and TRBJ1-6): EPEVTQTPSHQVTQMGQEVILRCVPISNHLYFYWYRQILGQKVEFLVSFYNNEISEKSEIFDDQFSVERPDGSNFTLKIRSTKLEDSAMYFCASSENLGGASPLHFGNGTRLTVT.

This rearrangement joins TRBV7-2 to TRBJ2-4; TRBD2 aligns across 8 bases. CDR3 length: 14 residues. Germline V lookup: CDR1 SGHTA, CDR2 FQGNSA. The J segment lost 7 bases and the V segment lost 4 bases, leaving 6 bases of the junction unmatched. Here the CDR3 reads CASSSRGGQNIQYF. The CDR3 DNA reads as TGTGCCAGCAGCTCACGGGGGGGCCAGAACATTCAGTACTTC.

The chain joins TRBV29-1 to TRBJ2-1; possibly TRBD1 for D (6 bases). V was shortened by 4 bases and J by 3 bases, with 10 bases between the two germline ends. From germline, CDR1 is SQVTM and CDR2 ANQGSEA. CDR3 size: 13 residues. CDR3: CSVVGARYNEQFF. DNA of the CDR3: TGCAGCGTTGTGGGGGCTCGCTACAATGAGCAGTTCTTC.

This chain joins TRBV29-1 and TRBJ1-2; TRBD1 matches at 8 bases. CDR3 length: 11 residues. CDR1 and CDR2 from the germline V gene are SQVTM and ANQGSEA. V dropped 4 bases and J dropped 14; count of bases not matched to a gene: 9. Here the CDR3 DNA reads TGCAGCGTTGGGACAGGGAGGACCGCTACCTTC. Protein sequence: CSVGTGRTATF.

The chain links TRBV5-5 to TRBJ2-5; maybe TRBD2 (6 bases). CDR1 and CDR2 from the germline V gene are SGHKS and YYEKEE (reference sequence). V lost 5 bases to trimming and J lost 1 base, with 9 bases between them. This CDR3 contains 13 residues. CDR3 nucleotide sequence: TGTGCCAGCAGATTCGGGGGCCAAGAGACCCAGTACTTC. This codes for CASRFGGQETQYF.

The chain has TRBV4-2 and TRBJ2-1; D uncertain. Germline CDR1 reads LGHNA; CDR2 reads YNFKEQ. V lost 4 bases and J lost 4, with 14 bases in between. The CDR3 covers 15 residues. The CDR3 protein is CASSLQWANYNEQFF. CDR3 DNA sequence: TGTGCCAGCAGCCTACAGTGGGCTAATTACAATGAGCAGTTCTTC.

This clone was found a few times. The chain is built from TRBV18 and TRBJ2-2, with unresolved D. The germline CDR1 and CDR2 sequences are KGHSH and LQKENI. Trimming took off 1 base at V and 6 bases at J, with 12 bases between the two ends. The CDR3 covers 15 residues. In nucleotides, the CDR3 is TGTGCCAGCTCACCACGTCCAGGATGGGCCGGGGAGCTGTTTTTT. It yields the protein CASSPRPGWAGELFF. Full variable domain (rest looked up from reference TRBV18 and TRBJ2-2): NAGVMQNPRHLVRRRGQEARLRCSPMKGHSHVYWYRQLPEEGLKFMVYLQKENIIDESGMPKERFSAEFPKEGPSILRIQQVVRGDSAAYFCASSPRPGWAGELFFGEGSRLTVL.

This rearrangement joins TRBV6-5 to TRBJ1-3; a weak D match, TRBD1 (6 bases). The CDR3 consists of 15 residues. Trimming left V 5 bases short and J 0 bases short, with 11 bases between. In germline, CDR1 is MNHEY, CDR2 SVGAGI. The CDR3 sequence: CASSRTVFSGNTIYF. The CDR3 nucleotides read TGTGCCAGCAGTCGGACAGTCTTCTCTGGAAACACCATATATTTT.

The chain joins TRBV7-9 to TRBJ1-1; D is unresolved. CDR3 size: 12 residues. V was trimmed by 1 base and J by 7 bases, leaving 7 bases between them. Per the germline V gene, CDR1 is SEHNR and CDR2 is FQNEAQ (reference sequence). The CDR3 loop is CASSLVRVEAFF. For the CDR3, the DNA is TGTGCCAGCAGCTTAGTCCGGGTTGAAGCTTTCTTT.

This sequence joins TRBV27 and TRBJ2-1; 8 bases are a match to TRBD2. The CDR3 is made up of 15 amino acids. V lost 5 bases and J lost 6; bases outside the gene matches: 9. The germline gives CDR1 MNHEY, CDR2 SMNVEV (reference sequence). This chain's CDR3 is CASSPSYSGVNEQFF. The CDR3 bases are TGTGCCAGCAGTCCTTCGTATAGCGGGGTCAATGAGCAGTTCTTC.

The rearrangement uses TRBV20-1 and TRBJ1-3; D unresolved. The CDR3 has 14 residues. The V gene lost 3 bases and the J gene lost 4 bases, with 13 bases spanning the gap. In germline, CDR1 is DFQATT, CDR2 SNEGSKA (reference sequence). Here the CDR3 DNA reads TGCAGTGCTAGTCGGGTAGATGAGGGAAACACCATATATTTT. It encodes CSASRVDEGNTIYF.

This rearrangement joins TRBV6-5 to TRBJ2-7; the D gene is possibly TRBD2 (7 bases). Trimming shortened V by 6 bases and J by 6 bases, and 12 bases separated the two germline ends. The CDR3 runs to 12 residues. Germline CDR1 is MNHEY and CDR2 is SVGAGI. CDR3 in amino acids: CASSRGGVEQYF. The DNA for the CDR3 is TGTGCCAGCAGCAGGGGAGGGGTCGAGCAGTACTTC.

Many counts were recorded for this clone. In DNA form, the CDR3 reads TGTGCCAGCAGTTTTTTGACAGCCGCTAACTATGGCTACACCTTC. Translated, it gives CASSFLTAANYGYTF. The gene calls are TRBV28 and TRBJ1-2; TRBD1 might be the D (5 bases). With 3 bases removed from V and 0 bases from J, the gap between germline ends came to 11 bases. CDR3 length: 15 residues. CDR1 and CDR2 from the germline V gene are MDHEN and SYDVKM.

The V gene is TRBV6-5, the J gene TRBJ1-2; D gene uncertain. The germline CDR1 and CDR2 sequences are MNHEY and SVGAGI. Trimming took off 6 bases at V and 0 bases at J, with 14 bases between the two ends. The CDR3 loop spans 15 amino acids. The CDR3 region has the DNA TGTGCCAGCAGGGCTTTGGGGAGCTCTAACTATGGCTACACCTTC. Amino acid sequence: CASRALGSSNYGYTF.

J is TRBJ2-5 and V is TRBV4-2, with D possibly TRBD2 on 5 matching bases. This CDR3 is built from 15 residues. Germline V gene sequence: CDR1 LGHNA, CDR2 YNFKEQ. Trimming shortened V by 1 base and J by 2 bases, and 11 bases separated the two germline ends. Here the CDR3 DNA reads TGTGCCAGCAGCCAAGGAGACTATACTCAAGAGACCCAGTACTTC. It specifies CASSQGDYTQETQYF.